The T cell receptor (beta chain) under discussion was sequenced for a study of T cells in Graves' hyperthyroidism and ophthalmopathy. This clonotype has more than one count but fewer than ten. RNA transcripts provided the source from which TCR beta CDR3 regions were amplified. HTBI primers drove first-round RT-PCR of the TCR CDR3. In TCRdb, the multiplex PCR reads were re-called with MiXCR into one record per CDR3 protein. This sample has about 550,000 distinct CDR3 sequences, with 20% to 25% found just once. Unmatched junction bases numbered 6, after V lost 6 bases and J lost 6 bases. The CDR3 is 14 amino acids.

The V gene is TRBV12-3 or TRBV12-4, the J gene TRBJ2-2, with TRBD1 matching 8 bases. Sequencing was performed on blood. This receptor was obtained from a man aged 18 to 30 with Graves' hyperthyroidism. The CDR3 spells CASRRTGTPGELFF. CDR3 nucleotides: TGTGCCAGCAGACGGACAGGGACCCCCGGGGAGCTGTTTTTT.